The rows below give T cell receptor beta chains drawn from one sample of a study of blood T cell repertoires in COVID-19. The repertoire was sequenced with immunoSEQ multiplex PCR; TCRdb's copy has only in-frame clones and lacks some. The sample yields about 250,000 clones, about four fifths seen once. The sample comprised peripheral blood. These receptor sequences come from a man aged 45 to 65 with acute or convalescent COVID-19. Each CDR3 is given with its conserved first and last residue. D genes are given only for firm matches. Only part of the rows carry a size: once, few, many, or a class if the clone is expanded.

>TRBD1|TRBJ2-7|few|TRBV5-1
CASSLNRDRNSYEQYF
TGCGCCAGCAGCCTAAACCGGGACAGAAACTCCTACGAGCAGTACTTC
>TRBD1|TRBJ2-3|NA|TRBV6-1
CASSEYDRGYTDTQYF
TGTGCCAGCAGTGAATACGACAGGGGATACACAGATACGCAGTATTTT
>NA|TRBJ2-3|NA|TRBV6-1
CASSEALGGFGTDTQYF
TGTGCCAGCAGTGAAGCGCTAGGGGGTTTCGGCACAGATACGCAGTATTTT
>TRBD1|TRBJ1-3|once|TRBV29-1
CSARTGKGGTIYF
TGCAGCGCTAGGACAGGGAAGGGAGGCACCATATATTTT
>TRBD1|TRBJ2-7|NA|TRBV6-5
CASSYGTGIYEQYF
TGTGCCAGCAGTTACGGGACAGGGATCTACGAGCAGTACTTC
>NA|TRBJ1-4|once|TRBV3-1/TRBV3-2
CASSQDSGTSSKKLFF
TGTGCCAGCAGCCAAGATAGTGGGACAAGCTCGAAAAAACTGTTTTTT
>TRBD1|TRBJ2-2|few|TRBV9
CASSVKGTEDRELFF
TGTGCCAGCAGCGTAAAAGGGACAGAGGATCGGGAGCTGTTTTTT
>NA|TRBJ1-1|NA|TRBV7-2
CASSLRQVNTEAFF
TGTGCCAGCAGCTTAAGGCAGGTTAACACTGAAGCTTTCTTT
>TRBD1|TRBJ1-1|NA|TRBV10-3
CAFRQGTNTEAFF
TGTGCCTTTCGACAGGGGACGAACACTGAAGCTTTCTTT
>TRBD2|TRBJ2-1|NA|TRBV13
CASSLSGGAYNEQFF
TGTGCCAGCAGCCTTAGCGGGGGGGCTTACAATGAGCAGTTCTTC
>TRBD1|TRBJ2-2|NA|TRBV5-6
CASSLTGPGQGDTGELFF
TGTGCCAGCAGCTTGACCGGTCCGGGACAGGGGGACACCGGGGAGCTGTTTTTT
>TRBD1|TRBJ2-7|few|TRBV6-1
CASSELQGWEQYF
TGTGCCAGCAGTGAACTACAGGGGTGGGAGCAGTACTTC
>NA|TRBJ2-5|NA|TRBV14
CASSQAYGGETQYF
TGTGCCAGCAGCCAAGCCTATGGCGGAGAGACCCAGTACTTC
>NA|TRBJ2-1|NA|TRBV5-1
CASSLAYTYREQFF
TGCGCCAGCAGCTTGGCCTATACTTACAGGGAGCAGTTCTTC
>NA|TRBJ2-7|NA|TRBV5-1
CASSLGVPSYEQYF
TGCGCCAGCAGCTTAGGAGTGCCATCCTACGAGCAGTACTTC
>TRBD1|TRBJ1-1|once|TRBV5-1
CASSLTGGAYTEAFF
TGCGCCAGCAGCTTGACAGGGGGCGCGTACACTGAAGCTTTCTTT
>NA|TRBJ2-7|NA|TRBV19
CASSTGYEQYF
TGTGCCAGTAGTACGGGGTACGAGCAGTACTTC
>TRBD1|TRBJ1-2|NA|TRBV14
CASSSRQGAFGYTF
TGTGCCAGCAGCTCCAGACAGGGGGCATTTGGCTACACCTTC
>NA|TRBJ1-5|NA|TRBV24-1
CATAQGRGNQPQHF
TGTGCCACCGCCCAGGGTCGGGGCAATCAGCCCCAGCATTTT
>NA|TRBJ1-3|NA|TRBV5-1
CASSPTGSGNTIYF
TGCGCCAGCAGCCCGACAGGCTCTGGAAACACCATATATTTT
>NA|TRBJ1-2|NA|TRBV30
CAWSGTVQQAGYTF
TGTGCCTGGAGTGGGACAGTCCAGCAGGCGGGCTACACCTTC
>NA|TRBJ1-2|few|TRBV2
CAREEERINYGYTF
TGTGCCAGGGAAGAGGAACGGATTAACTATGGCTACACCTTC
>TRBD1|TRBJ1-5|NA|TRBV29-1
CSATKGAGDQPQHF
TGCAGCGCCACAAAGGGGGCAGGCGATCAGCCCCAGCATTTT
>TRBD1|TRBJ1-4|few|TRBV27
CASSPAGTGIGEKLFF
TGTGCCAGCAGCCCTGCCGGGACAGGGATCGGGGAAAAACTGTTTTTT
>NA|TRBJ1-3|once|TRBV25-1
CASALSGGNTIYF
TGTGCCAGTGCCCTCTCAGGGGGAAACACCATATATTTT
>NA|TRBJ2-5|NA|TRBV28
CASSSGTRETQYF
TGTGCCAGCAGTTCCGGGACTCGAGAGACCCAGTACTTC
>NA|TRBJ2-5|once|TRBV30
CAWSVSGVRETQYF
TGTGCCTGGAGTGTATCCGGAGTCCGGGAGACCCAGTACTTC
>TRBD1|TRBJ1-2|once|TRBV28
CASSLGQGGYTF
TGTGCCAGCAGTTTAGGACAGGGCGGCTACACCTTC
>TRBD1|TRBJ2-7|NA|TRBV19
CASSGTGVHEQYF
TGTGCCAGTAGTGGGACAGGGGTCCACGAGCAGTACTTC